This T cell receptor beta chain was captured by sequencing in a study of glioma-infiltrating T cells (dated by TCRdb to the mid-2010s). For context, the study as a whole: TCR alpha- and beta-chain repertoires were sequenced from glioma tissue, non-neoplastic brain tissue and matched peripheral blood mononuclear cells. To measure how far tissue and blood T-cell populations diverged, each tissue-infiltrating repertoire was compared against the peripheral blood repertoire of the same patient. Three low-grade glioma patients, under ten primary glioblastoma patients and three non-glioma patients contributing non-neoplastic brain tissue were included in the paired cohort.

TCR alpha and beta CDR3 regions were amplified with the iRepertoire nested amplicon-rescue multiplex PCR (arm-PCR) platform from RNA. The input for one-step reverse transcription and amplification was about 100-450 ng of tissue mRNA or PBMC total RNA. Following bead purification, Illumina adapters were added by a secondary multiplex PCR, and libraries between 200 and 400 bp were gel-purified. The libraries contained internal 6-nucleotide barcodes that were used for demultiplexing. Sequencing of libraries was performed on an Illumina MiSeq with 2x220 or 2x250 nucleotide paired-end reads. The source study handled its data this way. Paired reads were merged using FLASH 1.2.11 and aligned with BWA-MEM to the GRCh37 human genome, and TRA and TRB reads were then extracted. For V and J assignment, an IMGT-derived reference of cassette sequences and CDR3 motifs that included pseudogenes was used. Reads were translated in three frames, and productive CDR3s were defined as those with a C...FGXG motif and no stop codons. Clonotypes were defined as unique combinations of V-J cassette pair and CDR3 amino acid sequence. Hamming distance filtering was applied to reads, with thresholds set by the sequence error rate of each sample in mapped regions. TCRdb trimmed public reads at Q25 via fastp, called clones via MiXCR and kept in-frame beta chains. When rows share a CDR3 protein, they turn into one entry using the most common DNA and genes. TCRdb, not the original authors, processed these V and J calls. The sample records tens of thousands of distinct CDR3 sequences, 35% to 45% of which are singletons. In total, the top ten clones hold less than 45% of the sample.

This clonotype was recorded at least ten times. No cognate antigen has been identified for it. No base-level quality is on record; no much larger clone is a single base apart. CDR1 and CDR2 (MNHNS, SASEGT) derive from the germline V gene. For this chain, trimming is 1 base at the V end and 6 bases at the J end, and the number of junction bases without a gene match is 11. Its CDR3 holds 17 amino acids, cysteine through phenylalanine. The sequence is cut down to CDR3 DNA, 51 bases in frame from base 1. Findings and caveats that apply to the study as a whole: Tissue and blood shared very few CDR3 sequences, a result attributed to high CDR3 diversity and limited sampling. VJ-independent divergence between tissue and blood was found to be below expectation in non-neoplastic patients but above expectation in all gliomas, particularly low-grade gliomas. Group comparisons rested on small numbers: three non-neoplastic, three low-grade glioma and several glioblastoma patients.

Rearrangement joined TRBV6-1 to TRBJ2-3; TRBD1 aligns with 9 central bases. The sample taken for sequencing was glioma tissue, nonneoplastic brain tissue, or PBMCs (not recorded which). The receptor was isolated from a human donor with low-grade glioma or glioblastoma, undergoing nonglioma brain surgery, or in good health (not recorded which). The DNA sequence reads TGTGCCAGCAGTGAAGAATGGCGGGACAGGGCGGATGATACGCAGTATTTT. The translation is CASSEEWRDRADDTQYF.